The 3 T cell receptor beta chains below were found in one sample sequenced in a study of Graves' ophthalmopathy and Graves' hyperthyroidism. Amplification targeted the TCR beta CDR3 regions, with RNA transcripts as the source material. In the first round, RT-PCR was carried out with HTBI primers, and a multiplex PCR formed the second round. TCRdb passed the multiplex PCR reads through MiXCR, listing each CDR3 protein once. The sample contains roughly 1.1 million distinct CDR3 sequences, roughly 35% of which appear only once. Sequencing was carried out using peripheral blood or thyroid tissue (not recorded which). All receptors come from an adult man with Graves' hyperthyroidism.

Comment on this clonotype: A much larger clonotype is one base distant, so this may be a read error. The genes are TRBV11-2 and TRBJ2-7; tentatively, D is TRBD1 (6 bases). The germline V gene encodes CDR1 SGHAT and CDR2 FQNNGV. CDR3 length: 13 amino acids. CDR3 in amino acids: CASSFDRIYGQYF. CDR3 bases: TGTGCCAGCAGCTTCGACAGGATATACGGGCAGTACTTC. The variable domain in full, with the rest retrieved from reference TRBV11-2 and TRBJ2-7, is EAGVAQSPRYKIIEKRQSVAFWCNPISGHATLYWYQQILGQGPKLLIQFQNNGVVDDSQLPKDRFSAERLKGVDSTLKIQPAKLEDSAVYLCASSFDRIYGQYFGPGTRLTVT.

This sequence joins TRBV15 and TRBJ1-2; tentative D call: TRBD1 (5 bases). V was clipped by 1 base and J by 8 bases, with 14 bases between them. This CDR3 is built from 14 residues. The V gene's germline CDR1 is LNHNV and CDR2 YYDKDF (reference sequence). CDR3 nucleotide sequence: TGTGCCACCAGCAGAGTTGGGGCGTCGAGAGGCTACACCTTC. This translates into CATSRVGASRGYTF. Variable domain in full (rest from reference TRBV15 and TRBJ1-2): DAMVIQNPRYQVTQFGKPVTLSCSQTLNHNVMYWYQQKSSQAPKLLFHYYDKDFNNEADTPDNFQSRRPNTSFCFLDIRSPGLGDTAMYLCATSRVGASRGYTFGSGTRLTVV.

This chain uses TRBV27 with TRBJ1-2; D possibly corresponds to TRBD1 (6 bases). V lost 6 bases and J lost 4, with 12 bases in between. The CDR3 has 13 residues. From germline, CDR1 is MNHEY and CDR2 SMNVEV (reference sequence). CDR3 bases: TGTGCCAGCAGAACAGGGTCGGGCTATGGCTACACCTTC. Its translation: CASRTGSGYGYTF.